This T cell receptor beta chain was observed in a study of blood T cell repertoires in COVID-19. The overall study: The United States, Italy and Spain provided the acute and convalescent COVID-19 samples. In each case, the material was cDNA or gDNA derived from T cells, B-cell-depleted T cells, or PBMCs.

V lost 3 bases, J lost 4 bases, and 7 bases lay in between. CDR3 size: 13 residues. Original data processing: It was from reference gene primer amplification that nucleated cell counts were estimated. The protocol was immunoSEQ multiplex PCR, while the TCRdb copy is restricted to in-frame clones and leaves out a portion. V, J and clone size are those of that table, while D and trimming were read from the DNA. The sample holds 80,000 to 100,000 clones; around 82% are singletons and the top ten take 9.5% to 13%. The chain recombines TRBV12-3 or TRBV12-4 with TRBJ1-3; D unclear. Sequencing used peripheral blood. The sequence derives from a man aged 65 to 79 with active or convalescent COVID-19. The CDR3 nucleotides read TGTGCCAGCAGTTTCAGTACGGGAAACACCATATATTTT. Translating it yields CASSFSTGNTIYF.